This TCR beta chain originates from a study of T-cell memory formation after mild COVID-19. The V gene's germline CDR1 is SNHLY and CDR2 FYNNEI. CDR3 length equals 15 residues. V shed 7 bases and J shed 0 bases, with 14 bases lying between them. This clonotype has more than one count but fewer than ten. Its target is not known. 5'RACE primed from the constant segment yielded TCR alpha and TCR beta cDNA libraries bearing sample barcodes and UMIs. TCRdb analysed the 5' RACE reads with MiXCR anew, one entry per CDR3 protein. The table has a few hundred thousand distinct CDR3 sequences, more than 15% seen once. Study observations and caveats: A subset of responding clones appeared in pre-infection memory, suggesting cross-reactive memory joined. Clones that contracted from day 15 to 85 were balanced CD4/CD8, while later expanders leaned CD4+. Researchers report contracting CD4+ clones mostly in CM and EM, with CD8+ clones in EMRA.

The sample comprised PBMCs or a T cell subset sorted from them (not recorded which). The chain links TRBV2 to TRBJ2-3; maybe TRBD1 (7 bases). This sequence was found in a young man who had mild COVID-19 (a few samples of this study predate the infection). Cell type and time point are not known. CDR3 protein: CASTPPGGSTDTQYF. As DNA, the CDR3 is TGTGCCAGCACCCCGCCAGGGGGGAGCACAGATACGCAGTATTTT.